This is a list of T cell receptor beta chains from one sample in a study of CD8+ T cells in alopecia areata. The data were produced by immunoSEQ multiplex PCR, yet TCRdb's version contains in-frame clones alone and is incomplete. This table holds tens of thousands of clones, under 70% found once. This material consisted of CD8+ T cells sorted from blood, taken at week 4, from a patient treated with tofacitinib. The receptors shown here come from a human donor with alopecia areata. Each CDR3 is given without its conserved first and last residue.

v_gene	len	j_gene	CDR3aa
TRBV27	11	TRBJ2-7	ASSRGQLYEQY
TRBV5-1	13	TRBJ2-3	ASSFRQGLADTQY
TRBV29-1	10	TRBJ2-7	SAQDGSYEQY
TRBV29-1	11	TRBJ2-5	SAPGLAGETQY
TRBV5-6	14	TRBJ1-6	ASSLRGSSYNSPLH
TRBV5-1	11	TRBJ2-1	ASSWGVYNEQF
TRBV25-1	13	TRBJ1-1	ASSELGITYTEAF
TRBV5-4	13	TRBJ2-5	ASSLPGTDQETQY
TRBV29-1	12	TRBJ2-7	SVEEGSYSYEQY
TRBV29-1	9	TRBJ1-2	SVPGSYGYT
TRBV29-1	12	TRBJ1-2	SVEDSLSGYGYT
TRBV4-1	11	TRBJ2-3	ASSHLTDDTQY
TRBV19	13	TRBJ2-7	ASSSGTVLAYEQY
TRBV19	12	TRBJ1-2	ASSIPRVPYGYT
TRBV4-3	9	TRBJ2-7	ASSQGREQY
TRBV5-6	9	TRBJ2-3	ASSRTDTQY
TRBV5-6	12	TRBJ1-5	ASSSRSLNQPQH
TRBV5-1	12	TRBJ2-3	ASSLDGTADTQY
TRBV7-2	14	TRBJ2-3	ASSYSTSSRTDTQY
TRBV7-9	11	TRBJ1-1	ASSLTGNTEAF
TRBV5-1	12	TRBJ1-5	ASSDGSGNQPQH
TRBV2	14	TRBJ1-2	ASSEGGRGNAYGYT